This TCR beta chain was sequenced for a study of blood T cell repertoires in COVID-19. The wider study: The study drew acute and convalescent COVID-19 samples from the United States, Italy and Spain. PBMCs, B-cell-depleted T cells, or T cells were the source of the cDNA or gDNA that made up the material.

Original analysis: Reference gene primer amplification gave nucleated cell count estimates. Libraries were prepared by immunoSEQ multiplex PCR; TCRdb keeps only in-frame clonotypes and omits some of them. The V and J calls and clone size are taken from that table; D and trimming were inferred from the DNA. The sample consists of approximately 100,000 clones, 70% to 90% of them appearing once. Sequencing used peripheral blood. The clonotype originates from a human donor in a cohort sampled during active COVID-19.

The CDR3 DNA reads TGTGCCAGCAGCCGGACAGGGGATAACTATGGCTACACCTTC. Translation: CASSRTGDNYGYTF. The chain uses TRBV5-4 and TRBJ1-2; 9 bases map to TRBD1. V shed 4 bases and J 1 base; nucleotides not matched to a gene: 2. Germline V lookup: CDR1 SGHNT, CDR2 YYREEE (reference sequence). The CDR3 runs 14 residues.